This record concerns one T cell receptor (beta chain) sequence. This entry belongs to a study of yellow fever vaccine responses in identical twins. TCRdb used MiXCR to reprocess the RT-PCR reads, holding one entry per CDR3 protein. The sample includes roughly 10,000 distinct CDR3 sequences, roughly 80% of them seen just once. V was shortened by 6 bases and J by 1 base, with 9 bases between the two germline ends. In germline, CDR1 is SEHNR, CDR2 FQNEAQ (reference sequence). The CDR3 covers 13 residues. The sequence was collected from a woman between 18 and 29 years old who received the yellow fever vaccine. J is TRBJ1-1 and V is TRBV7-9; D is undetermined. Here the sequenced sample was T cells from blood (PBMCs), unsorted or a sorted subset (not recorded which), taken before or after yellow fever vaccination (not recorded which). CDR3 sequence reads: CASSYQQNTEAFF. The CDR3 DNA is TGTGCCAGCAGTTACCAACAGAACACTGAAGCTTTCTTT. Supplemented by reference TRBV7-9 and TRBJ1-1, the full variable domain reads DTGVSQNPRHKITKRGQNVTFRCDPISEHNRLYWYRQTLGQGPEFLTYFQNEAQLEKSRLLSDRFSAERPKGSFSTLEIQRTEQGDSAMYLCASSYQQNTEAFFGQGTRLTVV.